The rows below give T cell receptor beta chains drawn from one sample of a study of identical twins. Each CDR3 protein gets one entry after TCRdb re-called the 5' RACE reads with MiXCR. The sample contains around 1.7 million distinct CDR3 sequences, less than 35% of which appear only once. Specimen: cord blood. The receptors derive from a newborn girl in good health. The CDR3 runs from the conserved cysteine through the conserved F or W. A D gene is named only where the DNA matches it firmly. The listing skips clone size in some rows; elsewhere it reads once, few, many or a size class.

v_gene	d_gene	j_gene	abundance	CDR3nt	CDR3aa
TRBV13	TRBD1	TRBJ2-7	many	TGTGCCAGCAGACGAGCCGGGACAGGATTCTACGAGCAGTACTTC	CASRRAGTGFYEQYF
TRBV6-2/TRBV6-3	.	TRBJ2-1	.	TGTGCCAGCAGTTACCTCGCCACCCAACCCTACAATGAGCAGTTCTTC	CASSYLATQPYNEQFF
TRBV20-1	TRBD2	TRBJ2-7	.	TGCAGTGCTAGAGATTCACTAGCGGCCTACGAGCAGTACTTC	CSARDSLAAYEQYF
TRBV27	.	TRBJ1-6	.	TGTGCCAGCAGTTTTGGGAGGGGAACGGATAATTCACCCCTCCACTTT	CASSFGRGTDNSPLHF
TRBV2	TRBD2	TRBJ2-1	.	TGTGCCAGCGGGACTACCTATTACAATGAGCAGTTCTTC	CASGTTYYNEQFF
TRBV6-5	TRBD1	TRBJ2-3	.	TGTGCCAGCAGTGGAGGGACAGGCCCCTTGGATACGCAGTATTTT	CASSGGTGPLDTQYF
TRBV28	TRBD1	TRBJ1-6	.	TGTGCCAGCAATCACAGGGGCACCTATAATTCACCCCTCCACTTT	CASNHRGTYNSPLHF
TRBV30	.	TRBJ2-7	.	TGTGCCTGGAGTTGGAGCTCCTACGAGCAGTACTTC	CAWSWSSYEQYF
TRBV2	TRBD2	TRBJ2-7	.	TGTGCCAGCAGTGAAAGGGAGGGGAGGATAGGATACGAGCAGTACTTC	CASSEREGRIGYEQYF
TRBV3-1	.	TRBJ1-1	few	TGTGCCAGCAGCCAAGGCGGGGTGAACACTGAAGCTTTCTTT	CASSQGGVNTEAFF
TRBV6-6	.	TRBJ1-2	.	TGTGCCGGCAGTTACTATGCAGGGATCGATGGCTACACCTTC	CAGSYYAGIDGYTF
TRBV5-1	.	TRBJ2-7	few	TGCGCCAGCAGCTTTGTGAGATCCTACGAGCAGTACTTC	CASSFVRSYEQYF
TRBV7-8	.	TRBJ1-5	few	TGTGCCAGCAGCTCCCTCAGAGGGGAAGATCAGCCCCAGCATTTT	CASSSLRGEDQPQHF
TRBV19	TRBD2	TRBJ2-7	.	TGTGCCAGTAGTATCTGGACTAGCGGGGCCTACGAGCAGTACTTC	CASSIWTSGAYEQYF
TRBV6-2/TRBV6-3	.	TRBJ1-1	.	TGTGCCAGCAGTTACTCGGCAGGGAGAAGGACTGAAGCTTTCTTT	CASSYSAGRRTEAFF
TRBV7-9	.	TRBJ2-5	.	TGTGCCAGCAGCTTAGCCCCGGAGGGGCAGGAGACCCAGTACTTC	CASSLAPEGQETQYF
TRBV4-2	.	TRBJ2-5	.	TGTGCCAGCAGCCAAAAAAGAGGAGGTAGCGGATTGTACAATGAGCAGTACTTC	CASSQKRGGSGLYNEQYF
TRBV5-1	.	TRBJ2-3	.	TGCGCCAGCAGCTTGATGTCGGGGACGCAGTATTTT	CASSLMSGTQYF
TRBV29-1	TRBD2	TRBJ2-4	many	TGCAGCGTCCAAGCGGGAACCAAAAACATTCAGTACTTC	CSVQAGTKNIQYF
TRBV6-2/TRBV6-3	.	TRBJ2-5	.	TGTGCCAGTTGGGCGGAACTGAGGGTGGGGGAGCAGTACTTC	CASWAELRVGEQYF
TRBV2	TRBD2	TRBJ2-3	few	TGTGCCAGCAGGGGGACTAGCGGAGATACGCAGTATTTT	CASRGTSGDTQYF
TRBV6-1	.	TRBJ1-5	few	TGTGCCAGCAGTGAACGGTTACAGTTTCATAGCAATCAGCCCCAGCATTTT	CASSERLQFHSNQPQHF
TRBV24-1	.	TRBJ1-2	few	TGTGCCACCAGTGATTTGAGACTTATCCGATCCTATGGCTACACCTTC	CATSDLRLIRSYGYTF